The TCR beta chain described here comes from a study of blood T cell repertoires in COVID-19. Study-wide context: From T cells, B-cell-depleted T cells, or PBMCs came the material, which was cDNA or gDNA.

The CDR3 consists of 14 residues. The germline V gene encodes CDR1 SEHNR and CDR2 FQNEAQ (reference sequence). The V segment lost 6 bases and the J segment 1 base; nucleotides outside the gene matches: 4. Cohort 3 recovery required two negative PCRs, clearance, or symptom resolution. As originally analysed: Amplifying reference gene primers gave estimates of nucleated cell counts. Produced via immunoSEQ multiplex PCR; TCRdb's table is partial and in-frame only. The V and J calls and clone size are taken from that table; D and trimming were inferred from the DNA. This sample has about 270,000 clones, with under 90% found just once.

This sequence was found in a woman in her fifties or sixties who had recovered from COVID-19. The sequenced material came from PBMCs or T cells enriched from blood (not recorded which). The rearrangement uses TRBV7-9 and TRBJ2-7, with 9 bases identical to TRBD2. CDR3 in amino acids: CASRPSGESYEQYF. CDR3 bases: TGTGCCAGCAGGCCTAGCGGGGAATCCTACGAGCAGTACTTC.